Presented here are 32 T cell receptor beta chains from one specimen sequenced in a study of blood T cell repertoires in COVID-19. TCRdb keeps only in-frame clones here, not all; method: immunoSEQ multiplex PCR. The sample has a few hundred thousand clones, roughly 82% seen once. Source material: peripheral blood. These receptors originate from a woman in her thirties or forties who had recovered from COVID-19.

Only a few counts were recorded for this clone. V gene TRBV10-3 combines with J gene TRBJ1-1; possibly TRBD1 for D (6 bases). The CDR3 runs to 14 residues. Between the trimmed V and J ends, which lost 6 bases and 1 base, there was a span of 12 bases. Germline CDR1 is ENHRY and CDR2 is SYGVKD. The CDR3: CAIRAGTPNTEAFF. The DNA for the CDR3 is TGTGCCATCAGGGCCGGGACACCGAACACTGAAGCTTTCTTT.

The V gene is TRBV7-2, the J gene TRBJ2-5; tentative D call: TRBD2 (6 bases). Germline V gene data show CDR1 as SGHTA and CDR2 as FQGNSA. CDR3 length equals 13 residues. Between the trimmed V and J ends, which lost 4 bases and 5 bases, there was a span of 11 bases. CDR3 residues: CASSYNSGETQYF. The CDR3 coding sequence is TGTGCCAGCAGCTACAACAGCGGGGAGACCCAGTACTTC.

The chain employs TRBV19 and TRBJ2-3; TRBD2 matches at 10 bases. V was pared by 5 bases and J by 0 bases, with 2 bases of the junction left unmatched. The CDR3 consists of 15 residues. Germline V gene lookup returns CDR1 LNHDA and CDR2 SQIVND (reference sequence). The CDR3 DNA reads as TGTGCCAGTAGTGCTAGCGGGGGCAGCACAGATACGCAGTATTTT. Its translation: CASSASGGSTDTQYF.

The gene calls are TRBV25-1 and TRBJ1-5, with 7 bases aligning to TRBD1. The junction had 7 bases not matched to a gene; V was cut back by 6 bases and J by 5 bases. In germline, CDR1 is MGHDK, CDR2 SYGVNS. This CDR3 is built from 14 residues. The CDR3 loop reads CASSPSGGDQPQHF. The DNA of the CDR3 is TGTGCCAGCAGCCCGTCAGGGGGTGATCAGCCCCAGCATTTT.

This clone was seen a handful of times. The V call is TRBV2, the J call TRBJ2-7; 12 positions agree with TRBD2. This CDR3 is built from 20 residues. Germline CDR1 reads SNHLY; CDR2 reads FYNNEI. Losses at the gene ends were 2 bases for V and 2 bases for J; bases not matched to a gene: 16. CDR3: CASSEFGVWTSGVTPYEQYF. In nucleotides, the CDR3 is TGTGCCAGCAGTGAATTCGGCGTCTGGACTAGCGGGGTTACCCCCTACGAGCAGTACTTC.

This chain uses TRBV18 with TRBJ1-1, with D perhaps TRBD1 (5 bases). Per the germline V gene, CDR1 is KGHSH and CDR2 is LQKENI. CDR3 length: 14 residues. V shed 3 bases and J shed 5 bases, with 13 bases lying between them. CDR3 coding DNA: TGTGCCAGCTCACCCGGGGGGGTTTGGACTGAAGCTTTCTTT. It yields the protein CASSPGGVWTEAFF.

This chain connects TRBV19 to TRBJ2-3, with unresolved D. V was shortened by 5 bases and J by 2 bases, with 8 bases between the two germline ends. This CDR3 has 13 amino acids. CDR1 LNHDA and CDR2 SQIVND come from the germline V gene (reference sequence). This CDR3 reads CASSWATTDTQYF. In nucleotides, the CDR3 is TGTGCCAGTAGTTGGGCAACCACAGATACGCAGTATTTT.

The CDR3 is CASSFQHNPAGGSPLHF. The DNA of the CDR3 is TGTGCCAGCAGCTTCCAACATAACCCGGCCGGGGGTTCACCCCTCCACTTT. The V and J genes are TRBV7-2 and TRBJ1-6; possibly TRBD1 for D (5 bases). V was pared by 3 bases and J by 9 bases, with 21 bases between. CDR1 SGHTA and CDR2 FQGNSA come from the germline V gene. This CDR3 comprises 17 residues.

The J gene is TRBJ1-3, the V gene TRBV7-2; a possible D gene is TRBD1 (5 bases). V gave up 6 bases and J gave up 3 bases, with 12 bases separating them. This CDR3 contains 14 residues. Looked up from germline, CDR1 is SGHTA and CDR2 is FQGNSA. The CDR3 reads CASSSGGDGNTIYF. As DNA, the CDR3 is TGTGCCAGCAGTTCGGGGGGGGATGGAAACACCATATATTTT. The entire variable domain, with the rest obtained from reference TRBV7-2 and TRBJ1-3, is as follows: GAGVSQSPSNKVTEKGKDVELRCDPISGHTALYWYRQSLGQGLEFLIYFQGNSAPDKSGLPSDRFSAERTGGSVSTLTIQRTQQEDSAVYLCASSSGGDGNTIYFGEGSWLTVV.

V is TRBV28 and J is TRBJ2-1, with 8 bases fitting TRBD2. From germline, CDR1 is MDHEN and CDR2 SYDVKM. Trimming removed 7 bases from V and 8 bases from J; junction bases left unmatched: 13. The length of the CDR3 is 15 residues. The CDR3 DNA sequence: TGTGCCAGCAATGATCCGGGACTAGGTAATTATGAGCAGTTCTTC. It specifies CASNDPGLGNYEQFF.

The chain has TRBV18 and TRBJ1-2; 9 positions match TRBD1. V lost 3 bases to trimming and J lost 7 bases; unmatched junction nucleotides: 6. The CDR3 is 14 residues long. Germline CDR1 and CDR2: KGHSH and LQKENI. In nucleotides, the CDR3 is TGTGCCAGCTCACCGCCTACAGGGGGCGGTGGCTACACCTTC. It specifies CASSPPTGGGGYTF.

CDR3 amino acids: CASSPTDSNQPQHF. In DNA form, the CDR3 reads TGTGCCAGCAGCCCAACAGATAGCAATCAGCCCCAGCATTTT. V is TRBV6-6 and J is TRBJ1-5; unclear D gene. This CDR3 has 14 amino acids. Germline V gene lookup returns CDR1 MNHNY and CDR2 SVGAGI (reference sequence). Trimming removed 6 bases from V and 0 bases from J, with 9 bases in between.

The chain is built from TRBV7-9 and TRBJ1-3; D is possibly TRBD1 (5 bases). Germline lookup yields CDR1 SEHNR and CDR2 FQNEAQ (reference sequence). There are 12 residues in the CDR3. V was shortened by 3 bases and J by 8 bases, with 8 bases between the two germline ends. CDR3 DNA: TGTGCCAGCAGCTTTCCACAGGACACCATATATTTT. Its protein is CASSFPQDTIYF.

The rearrangement links TRBV4-3 to TRBJ2-3; D is possibly TRBD2 (5 bases). CDR3 size: 15 residues. The V and J ends lost 4 bases and 2 bases respectively, with 13 bases between them. Germline lookup yields CDR1 LGHNA and CDR2 YSLEER. The CDR3 is CASSPLAQATDTQYF. The CDR3 nucleotides are TGCGCCAGCAGCCCCCTAGCTCAAGCCACAGATACGCAGTATTTT.

This clone was picked up one time. The identical CDR3 is also encoded by other nucleotide sequences in the sample. The chain recombines TRBV19 with TRBJ1-1; D is perhaps TRBD1 (5 bases). This CDR3 has 14 residues. The germline V and J ends were trimmed by 3 bases and 1 base, with 9 bases remaining between them. The V gene's germline CDR1 is LNHDA and CDR2 SQIVND (reference sequence). The CDR3 sequence is CASSIGGRNTEAFF. CDR3 in DNA: TGTGCCAGTAGTATCGGGGGACGGAACACTGAAGCTTTCTTT.

This clone was found a few times. CDR3 DNA sequence: TGCGCCAGCAGCTTCCGTGGACAAGGGATGAACACTGAAGCTTTCTTT. Translating it yields CASSFRGQGMNTEAFF. V is TRBV5-1 and J is TRBJ1-1; possible D gene TRBD1, 5 bases. The length of the CDR3 is 16 residues. Looked up from germline, CDR1 is SGHRS and CDR2 is YFSETQ. Trimming cost V 2 bases and J 0 bases, with 14 bases left between them.

The chain joins TRBV11-3 to TRBJ1-1, with D possibly TRBD1 on 6 matching bases. The V end was cut by 5 bases, the J end by 4 bases, with 17 bases between. Per the germline V gene, CDR1 is SGHNT and CDR2 is YENEEA. The CDR3 totals 15 residues. This chain's CDR3 is CASSRAGAQGTEAFF. DNA of the CDR3: TGTGCCAGCAGCCGAGCGGGGGCGCAGGGCACTGAAGCTTTCTTT.

The rearrangement uses TRBV7-9 and TRBJ2-3; tentatively, D is TRBD1 (6 bases). Looked up from germline, CDR1 is SEHNR and CDR2 is FQNEAQ (reference sequence). The CDR3 is 12 residues long. V was pared by 7 bases and J by 4 bases, with 9 bases between. Written as DNA, the CDR3 is TGTGCCAGCACACACAGGGCAGATACGCAGTATTTT. Translating gives CASTHRADTQYF.

The rearrangement links TRBV19 to TRBJ1-1; a weak D match, TRBD1 (5 bases). The V end was cut by 3 bases, the J end by 5 bases, with 10 bases between. Germline loops: CDR1 LNHDA, CDR2 SQIVND (reference sequence). The CDR3 is 13 amino acids. The CDR3 DNA sequence: TGTGCCAGTAGTATCCTTGGGGGGACTGAAGCTTTCTTT. Protein: CASSILGGTEAFF.

This chain uses TRBV10-3 with TRBJ2-3; TRBD1 might be the D (5 bases). This CDR3 is 15 amino acids long. Between the trimmed V and J ends, which lost 3 bases and 1 base, there was a span of 11 bases. Germline values: CDR1 ENHRY, CDR2 SYGVKD. The DNA of the CDR3 is TGTGCCATCAGTGAACTGGGGCCGGGCACAGATACGCAGTATTTT. It encodes CAISELGPGTDTQYF.

The V call is TRBV7-2, the J call TRBJ1-1; TRBD1 aligns across 12 bases. V was clipped by 0 bases and J by 7 bases; unmatched bases: 9. Germline CDR1 and CDR2: SGHTA and FQGNSA. The CDR3 contains 17 residues. The CDR3 protein is CASSLAPGTGGAGEAFF. The CDR3 nucleotides read TGTGCCAGCAGCTTAGCGCCCGGGACAGGGGGCGCGGGTGAAGCTTTCTTT.

The table lists this clone with a count of one. This sequence joins TRBV2 and TRBJ1-2; D perhaps matches TRBD1 (5 bases). The CDR3 is made up of 14 amino acids. Germline loops: CDR1 SNHLY, CDR2 FYNNEI. Between the trimmed V and J ends, which lost 4 bases and 0 bases, there was a span of 9 bases. The CDR3 DNA reads as TGTGCCAGCAGTGTTCAGGGTTCTAACTATGGCTACACCTTC. It encodes CASSVQGSNYGYTF.

This sequence joins TRBV19 and TRBJ2-7; a possible D gene is TRBD2 (5 bases). Deletions cut 5 bases from V and 4 bases from J, with 21 bases between. The CDR3 contains 16 residues. The germline CDR1 and CDR2 sequences are LNHDA and SQIVND (reference sequence). CDR3 nucleotide sequence: TGTGCCAGTAGTGGAGGTCGTCGGACCGACCTATACGAGCAGTACTTC. As protein: CASSGGRRTDLYEQYF.

The chain employs TRBV27 and TRBJ2-2; 7 bases are shared with TRBD2. This CDR3 has 15 amino acids. Germline V gene sequence: CDR1 MNHEY, CDR2 SMNVEV (reference sequence). J lost 3 bases, V lost 4 bases, and 5 bases had no gene match. CDR3 nucleotides: TGTGCCAGCAGTTCGACTAGCTTCTACACCGGGGAGCTGTTTTTT. Translated, it gives CASSSTSFYTGELFF.

The chain is built from TRBV7-2 and TRBJ2-7; D is possibly TRBD1 (6 bases). Germline CDR1 is SGHTA and CDR2 is FQGNSA. CDR3 length: 14 residues. Trimming stripped 1 base from V and 7 bases from J, with 14 bases between. The CDR3 DNA is TGTGCCAGCAGCTTAGGGGACACCCTGGGAGAGCAGTACTTC. Amino acid sequence: CASSLGDTLGEQYF.

The V gene is TRBV27, the J gene TRBJ2-1; D is perhaps TRBD2 (5 bases). Trimming took 8 bases from V and 4 from J, leaving 15 bases between them. This CDR3 comprises 14 residues. Germline V CDR1 and CDR2: MNHEY, SMNVEV (reference sequence). The chain's CDR3 is CASGDPGIYNEQFF. Here the CDR3 DNA reads TGTGCCAGCGGAGATCCGGGGATATACAATGAGCAGTTCTTC.

The chain recombines TRBV19 with TRBJ2-7, with TRBD2 matching 9 bases. Germline V gives CDR1 LNHDA, CDR2 SQIVND (reference sequence). J lost 0 bases, V lost 5 bases, and 8 bases had no gene match. CDR3 length equals 16 residues. CDR3 coding DNA: TGTGCCAGTAGTGGTTTTAGCGGGAGAAGCTCCTACGAGCAGTACTTC. This codes for CASSGFSGRSSYEQYF.

The chain is built from TRBV11-3 and TRBJ2-5; 9 bases are a match to TRBD2. The CDR3 spans 16 residues. J was trimmed by 3 bases and V by 1 base; bases with no gene match: 6. Per germline, CDR1 SGHNT and CDR2 YENEEA. The DNA for the CDR3 is TGTGCCAGCAGCTTAGGCCTAGCGGGGAGAAAAGAGACCCAGTACTTC. This translates into CASSLGLAGRKETQYF. Complete variable domain (other parts from reference TRBV11-3 and TRBJ2-5): EAGVVQSPRYKIIEKKQPVAFWCNPISGHNTLYWYLQNLGQGPELLIRYENEEAVDDSQLPKDRFSAERLKGVDSTLKIQPAELGDSAVYLCASSLGLAGRKETQYFGPGTRLLVL.

This clone was counted a single time. Written as DNA, the CDR3 is TGTGCCAGCAGCTTGGTTAGCGGGGCGCCCACAGATACGCAGTATTTT. Amino acids: CASSLVSGAPTDTQYF. The rearrangement links TRBV5-4 to TRBJ2-3; TRBD2 matches at 8 bases. The CDR3 sequence is 16 residues long. Germline CDR1 SGHNT, CDR2 YYREEE (reference sequence). Trimming took 0 bases from V and 2 from J; bases not matched to a gene: 5.

This chain joins TRBV5-1 and TRBJ1-3; D possibly corresponds to TRBD1 (6 bases). Trimming removed 7 bases from V and 0 bases from J, with 14 bases in between. CDR1 is SGHRS, CDR2 YFSETQ, per germline. This CDR3 has 15 amino acids. The DNA of the CDR3 is TGCGCCAGCGGAACAGGGTGGGACTCTGGAAACACCATATATTTT. Translation gives CASGTGWDSGNTIYF.

V usage is TRBV7-6 and J usage is TRBJ2-7, with D perhaps matching TRBD1 (5 bases). The CDR3 totals 14 residues. Germline-derived CDR1 and CDR2 are SGHVS and FNYEAQ. Trimming stripped 3 bases from V and 6 bases from J, with 15 bases between. The CDR3 region has the DNA TGTGCCAGCAGCTTGGGCGAGACAGCCCTCGAGCAGTACTTC. Amino acids: CASSLGETALEQYF.

V gene TRBV6-5 combines with J gene TRBJ2-2; 8 bases are a match to TRBD1. V lost 6 bases to trimming and J lost 4 bases; unmatched junction nucleotides: 4. From germline, CDR1 is MNHEY and CDR2 SVGAGI. The CDR3 has 14 residues. CDR3: CASRQTGGTGELFF. The DNA of the CDR3 is TGTGCCAGCAGGCAAACAGGGGGCACCGGGGAGCTGTTTTTT.